This is a list of T cell receptor beta chains from one sample in a study of monozygotic twins with inflammatory bowel disease. Reanalyzing the 5' RACE reads, TCRdb keeps one entry per CDR3 protein, without DNA. This sample's table reports hundreds of thousands of distinct CDR3 sequences. The sample was blood. The receptors were sampled from a human donor with ulcerative colitis or Crohn's disease, or a healthy co-twin of an affected twin (not recorded which). Each CDR3 is given with its conserved first and last residue. Fields, in order: J gene, clone size, V gene, CDR3 protein. A row's size may be missing; if present it is once, few, many or a size class.

j_gene: TRBJ1-3
abundance: -
v_gene: TRBV19
CDR3aa: CASSTGHSSSGNTIYF

j_gene: TRBJ2-3
abundance: -
v_gene: TRBV7-3
CDR3aa: CASSPRLAGNVADTQYF

j_gene: TRBJ2-7
abundance: -
v_gene: TRBV7-3
CDR3aa: CASSLTGPPGEQYF

j_gene: TRBJ2-3
abundance: -
v_gene: TRBV15
CDR3aa: CATSRRGTDTQYF

j_gene: TRBJ2-1
abundance: -
v_gene: TRBV5-6
CDR3aa: CASSFRLADPYNEQFF

j_gene: TRBJ2-2
abundance: -
v_gene: TRBV27
CDR3aa: CASRPLVPNTGELFF

j_gene: TRBJ2-3
abundance: -
v_gene: TRBV19
CDR3aa: CASSMAELTTHTQYF

j_gene: TRBJ1-1
abundance: -
v_gene: TRBV10-2
CDR3aa: CASSDRNMNTEAFF

j_gene: TRBJ1-2
abundance: -
v_gene: TRBV5-5
CDR3aa: CASSLGPDNPGYTF

j_gene: TRBJ2-1
abundance: -
v_gene: TRBV7-9
CDR3aa: CASSKWSGRGDNEQFF

j_gene: TRBJ1-5
abundance: -
v_gene: TRBV24-1
CDR3aa: CATSDRDNQPQHF

j_gene: TRBJ1-2
abundance: -
v_gene: TRBV4-2
CDR3aa: CASSQPGQRNNYGYTF

j_gene: TRBJ2-3
abundance: -
v_gene: TRBV18
CDR3aa: CASSPWFTSASTDTQYF

j_gene: TRBJ2-5
abundance: -
v_gene: TRBV20-1
CDR3aa: CSARGRTYQETQYF

j_gene: TRBJ2-1
abundance: -
v_gene: TRBV7-3
CDR3aa: CASSQYRGPSGANEQFF

j_gene: TRBJ2-7
abundance: -
v_gene: TRBV29-1
CDR3aa: CSVESDRVNEQYF

j_gene: TRBJ1-1
abundance: -
v_gene: TRBV12-3/TRBV12-4
CDR3aa: CASRNRENTEAFF

j_gene: TRBJ2-7
abundance: -
v_gene: TRBV29-1
CDR3aa: CSVDRPGSGEQYF

j_gene: TRBJ2-3
abundance: -
v_gene: TRBV6-2/TRBV6-3
CDR3aa: CASSYEQGADTQYF

j_gene: TRBJ1-5
abundance: -
v_gene: TRBV7-2
CDR3aa: CASSLGDRGLNQPQHF

j_gene: TRBJ2-2
abundance: -
v_gene: TRBV7-2
CDR3aa: CASRPPLANTGELFF

j_gene: TRBJ1-4
abundance: -
v_gene: TRBV7-9
CDR3aa: CASSREGRGEKLFF

j_gene: TRBJ2-2
abundance: -
v_gene: TRBV9
CDR3aa: CASSPRTGTLAGELFF

j_gene: TRBJ2-7
abundance: -
v_gene: TRBV10-3
CDR3aa: CAISGRGTYGDEQYF

j_gene: TRBJ2-7
abundance: medium-sized
v_gene: TRBV28
CDR3aa: CASSKSLAYEQYF

j_gene: TRBJ1-1
abundance: -
v_gene: TRBV5-1
CDR3aa: CASSDDGLNTEAFF

j_gene: TRBJ2-1
abundance: -
v_gene: TRBV12-3/TRBV12-4
CDR3aa: CASSLNPVQHEQFF

j_gene: TRBJ2-7
abundance: -
v_gene: TRBV11-1
CDR3aa: CASGPRSYSYEQYF

j_gene: TRBJ2-3
abundance: -
v_gene: TRBV30
CDR3aa: CAWRVSGATDTQYF

j_gene: TRBJ2-1
abundance: -
v_gene: TRBV7-9
CDR3aa: CASSLDLDLSEQFF

j_gene: TRBJ2-2
abundance: -
v_gene: TRBV3-1
CDR3aa: CASSQSGFGELFF

j_gene: TRBJ2-5
abundance: -
v_gene: TRBV29-1
CDR3aa: CSVEDRDRGRETQYF

j_gene: TRBJ2-5
abundance: -
v_gene: TRBV2
CDR3aa: CASTPAGSYQETQYF

j_gene: TRBJ2-7
abundance: -
v_gene: TRBV5-1
CDR3aa: CASSSGGGVSYEQYF